Listed below are T cell receptor beta chains from one sample, sequenced in a study of identical twins. TCRdb called the 5' RACE reads again in MiXCR, with one record for every CDR3 protein. The sample lists approximately 630,000 distinct CDR3 sequences, about 7.1% seen once, with over 1.5% in the top ten. The data were also submitted as part of a second study, on yellow fever vaccine responses in identical twins.

Sequencing was performed on PBMCs. Receptors were obtained from a woman younger than 30 in good health. The CDR3 runs from the conserved cysteine through the conserved F or W. D genes are given only for firm matches. Where a row states a size, it is once, few, many or the class of an expanded clone; other rows omit it.

TRBD2	TRBJ2-3	NA	TRBV5-1	TGCGCCAGCAGCCCGCGACTAGCGGAGATCCAGTCAGTCGTTTTTTGGGATACGCAGTATTTT	CASSPRLAEIQSVVFWDTQYF
NA	TRBJ2-7	NA	TRBV6-5	TGTGCCAGCAGGTCTCCCTCCTACGAGCAGTACTTC	CASRSPSYEQYF
NA	TRBJ2-1	few	TRBV12-3/TRBV12-4	TGTGCCAGCAGTTTTTATCTGCCTGCCAATGAGCAGTTCTTC	CASSFYLPANEQFF
TRBD2	TRBJ2-5	NA	TRBV20-1	TGCAGTACCCGCCGTGGACTAGCCGGAGAGACCCAGTACTTC	CSTRRGLAGETQYF
NA	TRBJ2-2	many	TRBV5-1	TGCGCCAGCAGCTTGGAGGGTTTCGCGAACACCGGGGAGCTGTTTTTT	CASSLEGFANTGELFF
NA	TRBJ2-4	NA	TRBV18	TGTGCCAGCTCACCACCGTTTGGTGGTGAAAACATTCAGTACTTC	CASSPPFGGENIQYF
TRBD1	TRBJ2-2	NA	TRBV5-1	TGCGCCAGCAGCTTGGGTCCGGTCGGGACAGGAATCACCGGGGAGCTGTTTTTT	CASSLGPVGTGITGELFF
NA	TRBJ1-1	many	TRBV29-1	TGCAGCGTTGTTGGGGGTTACACTGAAGCTTTCTTT	CSVVGGYTEAFF
TRBD2	TRBJ2-7	few	TRBV20-1	TGCAGTGCCACACTAGCGGGAGTAAAATACGAGCAGTACTTC	CSATLAGVKYEQYF
NA	TRBJ1-2	many	TRBV7-9	TGTGCCAGCAGCTCAACTCTTGGCTACACCTTC	CASSSTLGYTF
NA	TRBJ2-1	many	TRBV20-1	TGCAGTGCTATTACGGAGCTCTCCTACAATGAGCAGTTCTTC	CSAITELSYNEQFF
NA	TRBJ1-1	NA	TRBV20-1	TGCAGTGCTAGAGCGCCGCGGGGGGGAGGGAACACTGAAGCTTTCTTT	CSARAPRGGGNTEAFF
NA	TRBJ1-2	few	TRBV12-5	TGTGCTAGTGGTTTCAGGGAAGGCTACACCTTC	CASGFREGYTF
TRBD1	TRBJ2-5	many	TRBV20-1	TGCAGTGCTACTCGACCGGGACAGGGAGTACAAGAGACCCAGTACTTC	CSATRPGQGVQETQYF
NA	TRBJ2-1	many	TRBV12-3/TRBV12-4	TGTGCCAGCAGTTTTCGGTCGGGATCCTACAATGAGCAGTTCTTC	CASSFRSGSYNEQFF
NA	TRBJ1-2	few	TRBV25-1	TGTGCCAGCAGTGCAGCCGATATCTATGGCTACACCTTC	CASSAADIYGYTF
TRBD1	TRBJ1-1	many	TRBV5-5	TGTGCCAGCAGCCTACGGACAGGGGAGAAGGTGAACACTGAAGCTTTCTTT	CASSLRTGEKVNTEAFF
TRBD1	TRBJ2-2	NA	TRBV20-1	TGCAGTGCGCCAGCTACCGGGACAGGGAACACCGGGGGGCTGTTTTTT	CSAPATGTGNTGGLFF
NA	TRBJ2-2	NA	TRBV14	TGTGCCAGCAGCCCTACCCCCTTAAGCCGTTACCTGGGCACCGGGGAGCTGTTTTTT	CASSPTPLSRYLGTGELFF
TRBD2	TRBJ2-1	NA	TRBV2	TGTGCCAGCAGTGCTTGGGGGAATAGCGGGATTGAGCAGTTCTTC	CASSAWGNSGIEQFF
TRBD2	TRBJ2-5	NA	TRBV2	TGTGCCAGCAGACTAGCGGGAGACGTATTCGAGACCCAGTACTTC	CASRLAGDVFETQYF
TRBD1	TRBJ1-5	many	TRBV3-1	TGTGCCAGCAGCCAAGATTTAGGGGGCGCGCCCCAGCATTTT	CASSQDLGGAPQHF
NA	TRBJ1-2	many	TRBV5-1	TGCGCCAGCAGCTTGGCGGGGGGACACTATGGCTACACCTTC	CASSLAGGHYGYTF
NA	TRBJ1-4	few	TRBV12-3/TRBV12-4	TGTGCCAGCAGTCCATGGGCGTCGGGTGAAAAACTGTTTTTT	CASSPWASGEKLFF
NA	TRBJ1-1	NA	TRBV19	TGTGCCAGTAGTATAGGAGGTGGCACTGAAGCTTTCTTT	CASSIGGGTEAFF
NA	TRBJ2-1	NA	TRBV11-3	TGTGCCAGCCAAATTGGGGCGGGAACATACAATGAGCAGTTCTTC	CASQIGAGTYNEQFF
TRBD1	TRBJ1-1	NA	TRBV18	TGTGCCAGCTCACCGACAGGGAAGAACACTGAAGCTTTCTTT	CASSPTGKNTEAFF
TRBD1	TRBJ2-3	few	TRBV12-3/TRBV12-4	TGTGCCAGCAGTCCGGGACAGGCCTCGAGGGATACGCAGTATTTT	CASSPGQASRDTQYF
NA	TRBJ1-3	many	TRBV5-1	TGCGCCAGCAGTCCGGGGCGGGGAGCGCTTGGAAACACCATATATTTT	CASSPGRGALGNTIYF
NA	TRBJ2-2	many	TRBV20-1	TGCAGTGCTAGAACACAGACAAACACCGGGGAGCTGTTTTTT	CSARTQTNTGELFF
TRBD2	TRBJ2-7	few	TRBV7-2	TGTGCCAGCGGGGTAGCGGGAGGGAGTCGCGAGCAGTACTTC	CASGVAGGSREQYF
TRBD2	TRBJ2-2	NA	TRBV5-5	TGTGCCAGCAGCTTGGTGGGTATGGCGGGGGGACTCACCGGGGAGCTGTTTTTT	CASSLVGMAGGLTGELFF
TRBD1	TRBJ2-5	few	TRBV20-1	TGCAGTGCTAGATACCGGACAGGGGGCGAGACCCAGTACTTC	CSARYRTGGETQYF
TRBD1	TRBJ2-1	NA	TRBV5-1	TGCGCCAGCAGCTTGGGACCGGGACAGGAGCTCAATGAGCAGTTCTTC	CASSLGPGQELNEQFF
TRBD2	TRBJ2-1	NA	TRBV12-3/TRBV12-4	TGTGCCAGCAGTTACCCCATATATAGGATAGCGGGTTCCTCCTACAATGAGCAGTTCTTC	CASSYPIYRIAGSSYNEQFF
NA	TRBJ1-2	few	TRBV6-1	TGTGCCAGTAGAACCGGAGGGGCCAAATATGGCTACACCTTC	CASRTGGAKYGYTF
TRBD1	TRBJ1-6	few	TRBV9	TGTGCCAGCAGCGTAGGACAGGGAGGGAATTCACCCCTCCACTTT	CASSVGQGGNSPLHF
TRBD2	TRBJ2-7	NA	TRBV12-3/TRBV12-4	TGTGCCAGCAGTTTAGTCCCTACTAGCGGGAGTTACGAGCAGTACTTC	CASSLVPTSGSYEQYF
TRBD2	TRBJ2-3	NA	TRBV5-1	TGCGCCAGCAGCGTGGGACTAGCGTTTTCAGATACGCAGTATTTT	CASSVGLAFSDTQYF
TRBD2	TRBJ2-5	many	TRBV4-1	TGCGCCAGCAGCCAAGAGGGGACTAGCGGACAAGAGACCCAGTACTTC	CASSQEGTSGQETQYF
NA	TRBJ2-1	many	TRBV11-2	TGTGCCAGCAGCTTAACTAGACTAAACAATGAGCAGTTCTTC	CASSLTRLNNEQFF
TRBD1	TRBJ2-7	NA	TRBV2	TGTGCCAGCAGTAGTCGGGGACAGGGGGCAGACGAGCAGTACTTC	CASSSRGQGADEQYF
TRBD2	TRBJ2-1	NA	TRBV2	TGTGCCAGCAGTACTAGGACTAGCGGGACGTATGAGCAGTTCTTC	CASSTRTSGTYEQFF
NA	TRBJ2-3	NA	TRBV5-5	TGTGCCAGCAGCTTCTCCGGGGGTGTGGCAGATACGCAGTATTTT	CASSFSGGVADTQYF
NA	TRBJ2-5	many	TRBV7-9	TGTGCCAGCAGCTTAGAATCAGGAACAGAGACCCAGTACTTC	CASSLESGTETQYF
NA	TRBJ2-2	many	TRBV11-2	TGTGCCAGCAGCTCCCTGACAATCGCGAACACCGGGGAGCTGTTTTTT	CASSSLTIANTGELFF
NA	TRBJ2-7	many	TRBV27	TGTGCCAGCAGGGGGGTGGGCTCCTCCTACGAGCAGTACTTC	CASRGVGSSYEQYF
TRBD2	TRBJ2-3	few	TRBV7-8	TGTGCCAGCAGCTTATCCCCAAGCGGGGTCACAGATACGCAGTATTTT	CASSLSPSGVTDTQYF